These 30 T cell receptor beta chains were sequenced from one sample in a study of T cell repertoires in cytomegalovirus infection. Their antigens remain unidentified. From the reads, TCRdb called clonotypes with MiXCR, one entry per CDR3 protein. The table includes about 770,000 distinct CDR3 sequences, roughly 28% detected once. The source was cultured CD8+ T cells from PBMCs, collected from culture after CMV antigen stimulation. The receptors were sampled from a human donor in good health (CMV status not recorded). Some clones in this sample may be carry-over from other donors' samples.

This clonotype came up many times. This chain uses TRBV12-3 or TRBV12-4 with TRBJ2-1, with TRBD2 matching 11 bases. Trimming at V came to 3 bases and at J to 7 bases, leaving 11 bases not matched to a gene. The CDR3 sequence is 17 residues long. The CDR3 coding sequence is TGTGCCAGCAGTTTTGCCCTGAATAGCGGGGGGGAAAATGAGCAGTTCTTC. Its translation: CASSFALNSGGENEQFF.

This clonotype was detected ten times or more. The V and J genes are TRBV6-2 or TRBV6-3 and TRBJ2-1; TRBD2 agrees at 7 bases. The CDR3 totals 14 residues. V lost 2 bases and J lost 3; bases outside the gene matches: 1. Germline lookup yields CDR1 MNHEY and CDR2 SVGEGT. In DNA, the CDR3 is TGTGCCAGCAGTTACGTAGCGGGCTACAATGAGCAGTTCTTC. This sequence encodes CASSYVAGYNEQFF.

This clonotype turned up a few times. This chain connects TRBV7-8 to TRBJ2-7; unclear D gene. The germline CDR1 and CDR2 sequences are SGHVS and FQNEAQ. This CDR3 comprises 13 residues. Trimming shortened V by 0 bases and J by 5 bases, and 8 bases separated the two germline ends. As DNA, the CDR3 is TGTGCCAGCAGCTTAGCCCCCGCGGACGAGCAGTACGTC. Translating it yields CASSLAPADEQYV.

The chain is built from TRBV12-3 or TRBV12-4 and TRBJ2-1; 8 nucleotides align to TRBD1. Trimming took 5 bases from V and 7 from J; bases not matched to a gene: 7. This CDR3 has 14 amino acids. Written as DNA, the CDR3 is TGTGCCAGCAGTCGGACAGGGTATGGTAATGAGCAGTTCTTC. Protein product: CASSRTGYGNEQFF.

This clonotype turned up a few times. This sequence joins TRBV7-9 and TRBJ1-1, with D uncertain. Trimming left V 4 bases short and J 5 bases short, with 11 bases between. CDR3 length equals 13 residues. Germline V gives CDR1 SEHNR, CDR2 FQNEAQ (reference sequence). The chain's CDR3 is CASSSPVGTEAFF. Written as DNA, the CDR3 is TGTGCCAGCAGCTCTCCGGTGGGGACTGAAGCTTTCTTT.

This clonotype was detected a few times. CDR3 in DNA: TGTGCCAGCAGTGAATACGGGGAAGAGCAGTTCTTC. Amino acid sequence: CASSEYGEEQFF. The rearrangement joins TRBV6-1 to TRBJ2-1; tentative D call: TRBD2 (5 bases). V was shortened by 2 bases and J by 10 bases, with 9 bases between the two germline ends. The CDR3 sequence is 12 residues long. Per germline, CDR1 MNHNS and CDR2 SASEGT.

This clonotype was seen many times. The CDR3 nucleotides read TGTGCCAGCAGCTTAGAAGCGGGGGGTTGGCGGGGGCCACAAGAGACCCAGTACTTC. Protein product: CASSLEAGGWRGPQETQYF. The V and J genes are TRBV7-8 and TRBJ2-5; 9 nucleotides agree with TRBD2. In germline, CDR1 is SGHVS, CDR2 FQNEAQ. With V trimmed by 1 base and J by 2 bases, 14 bases remained unmatched. The CDR3 is made up of 19 amino acids.

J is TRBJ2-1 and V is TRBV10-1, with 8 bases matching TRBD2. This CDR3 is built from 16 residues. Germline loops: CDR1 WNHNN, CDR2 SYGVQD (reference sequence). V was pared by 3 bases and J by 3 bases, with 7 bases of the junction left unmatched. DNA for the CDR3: TGCGCCAGCAGTGATCCCCGCGGGGGGAGCTACAATGAGCAGTTCTTC. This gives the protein CASSDPRGGSYNEQFF.

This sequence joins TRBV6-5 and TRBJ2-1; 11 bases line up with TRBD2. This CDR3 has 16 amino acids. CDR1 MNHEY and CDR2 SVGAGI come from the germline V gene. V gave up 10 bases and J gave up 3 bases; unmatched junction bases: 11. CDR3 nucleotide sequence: TGTGCCAACAAACTACTAGCGGGGGCCCTCTACAATGAGCAGTTCTTC. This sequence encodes CANKLLAGALYNEQFF.

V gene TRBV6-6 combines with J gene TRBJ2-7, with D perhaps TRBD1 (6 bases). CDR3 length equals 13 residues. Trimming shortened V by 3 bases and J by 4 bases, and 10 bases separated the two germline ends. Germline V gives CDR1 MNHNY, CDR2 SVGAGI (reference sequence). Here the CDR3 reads CASSYAGEYEQYV. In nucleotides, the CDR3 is TGTGCCAGCAGTTATGCAGGGGAATACGAGCAGTACGTC.

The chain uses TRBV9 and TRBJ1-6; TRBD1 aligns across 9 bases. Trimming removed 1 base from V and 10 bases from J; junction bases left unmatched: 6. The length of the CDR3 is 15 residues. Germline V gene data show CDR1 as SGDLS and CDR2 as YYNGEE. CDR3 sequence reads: CASSVTTGGSSPLHF. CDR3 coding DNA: TGTGCCAGCAGCGTAACGACAGGGGGATCCTCACCCCTCCACTTT.

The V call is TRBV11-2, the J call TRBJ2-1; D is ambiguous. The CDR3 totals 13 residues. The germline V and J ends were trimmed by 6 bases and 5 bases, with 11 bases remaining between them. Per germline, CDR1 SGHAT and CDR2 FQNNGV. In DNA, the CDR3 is TGTGCCAGCAGTCCCTCTACGCACAATGAGCAGTTCTTC. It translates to CASSPSTHNEQFF. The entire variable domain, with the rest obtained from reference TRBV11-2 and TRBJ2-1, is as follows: EAGVAQSPRYKIIEKRQSVAFWCNPISGHATLYWYQQILGQGPKLLIQFQNNGVVDDSQLPKDRFSAERLKGVDSTLKIQPAKLEDSAVYLCASSPSTHNEQFFGPGTRLTVL.

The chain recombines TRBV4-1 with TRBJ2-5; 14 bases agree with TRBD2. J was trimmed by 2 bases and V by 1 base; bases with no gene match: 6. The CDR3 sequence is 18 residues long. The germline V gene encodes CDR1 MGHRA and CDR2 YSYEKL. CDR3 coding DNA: TGCGCCAGCAGCCAAGGACTAGCGGGGGGGCCTTGGCAAGAGACCCAGTACTTC. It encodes CASSQGLAGGPWQETQYF.

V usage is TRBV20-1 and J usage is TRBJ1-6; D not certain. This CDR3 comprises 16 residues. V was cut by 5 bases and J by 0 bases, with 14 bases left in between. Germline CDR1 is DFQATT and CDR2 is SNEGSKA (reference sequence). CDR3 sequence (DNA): TGCAGTGCTCTCGACCGAGTCGGCTCCTATAATTCACCCCTCCACTTT. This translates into CSALDRVGSYNSPLHF.

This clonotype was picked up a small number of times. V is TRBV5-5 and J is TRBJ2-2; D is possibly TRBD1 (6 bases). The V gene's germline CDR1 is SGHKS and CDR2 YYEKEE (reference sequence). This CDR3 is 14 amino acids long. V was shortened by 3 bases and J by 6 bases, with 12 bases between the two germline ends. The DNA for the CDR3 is TGTGCCAGCAGCTCATACAGGGCCCCCGGGGAGCTGTTTTTT. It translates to CASSSYRAPGELFF.

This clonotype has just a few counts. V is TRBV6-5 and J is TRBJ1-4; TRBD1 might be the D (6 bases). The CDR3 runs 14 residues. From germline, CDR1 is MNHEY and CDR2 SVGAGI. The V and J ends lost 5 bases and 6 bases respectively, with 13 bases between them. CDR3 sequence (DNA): TGTGCCAGCAGTGCTTACAGGGAGGATGAAAAACTGTTTTTT. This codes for CASSAYREDEKLFF.

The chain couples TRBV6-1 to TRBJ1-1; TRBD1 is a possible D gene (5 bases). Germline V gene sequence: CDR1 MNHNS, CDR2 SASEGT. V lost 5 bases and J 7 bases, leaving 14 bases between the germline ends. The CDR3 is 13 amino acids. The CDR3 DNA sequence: TGTGCCAGCAGTCCCGCTCCGGGGGGTGAAGCTTTCTTT. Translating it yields CASSPAPGGEAFF.

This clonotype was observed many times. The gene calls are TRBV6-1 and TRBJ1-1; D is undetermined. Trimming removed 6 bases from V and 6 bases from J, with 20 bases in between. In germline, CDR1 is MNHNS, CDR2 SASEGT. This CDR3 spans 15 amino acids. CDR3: CASSLSRYPLPEAFF. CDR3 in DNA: TGTGCCAGCAGCCTCAGCCGGTACCCTCTCCCTGAAGCTTTCTTT.

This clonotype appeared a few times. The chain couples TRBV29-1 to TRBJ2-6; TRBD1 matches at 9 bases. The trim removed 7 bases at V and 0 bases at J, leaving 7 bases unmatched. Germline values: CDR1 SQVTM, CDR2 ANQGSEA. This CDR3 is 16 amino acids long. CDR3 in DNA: TGCAGCGCTTCGGACAGGGGAAACTCTGGGGCCAACGTCCTGACTTTC. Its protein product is CSASDRGNSGANVLTF.

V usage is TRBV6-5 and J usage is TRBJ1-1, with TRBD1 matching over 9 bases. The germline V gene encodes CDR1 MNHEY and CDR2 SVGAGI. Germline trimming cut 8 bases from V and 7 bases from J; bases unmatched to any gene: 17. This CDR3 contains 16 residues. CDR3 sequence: CASGSGAGQGVGEAFF. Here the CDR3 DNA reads TGTGCCAGCGGATCTGGTGCGGGACAGGGCGTTGGTGAAGCTTTCTTT.

The chain's CDR3 is CSARPVRSSGANVLTF. The CDR3 DNA sequence: TGCAGTGCTAGGCCGGTACGGAGCTCTGGGGCCAACGTCCTGACTTTC. The rearrangement links TRBV20-1 to TRBJ2-6; D remains ambiguous. The germline CDR1 and CDR2 sequences are DFQATT and SNEGSKA (reference sequence). The ends were cut back, 3 bases at V and 0 bases at J, with 12 bases in the middle. CDR3 length: 16 residues.

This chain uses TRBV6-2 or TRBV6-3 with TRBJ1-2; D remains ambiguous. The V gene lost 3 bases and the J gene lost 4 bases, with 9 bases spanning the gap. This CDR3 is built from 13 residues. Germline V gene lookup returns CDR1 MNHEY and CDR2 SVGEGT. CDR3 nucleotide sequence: TGTGCCAGCAGTTATGGGAGTTCCTATGGCTACACCTTC. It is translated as CASSYGSSYGYTF.

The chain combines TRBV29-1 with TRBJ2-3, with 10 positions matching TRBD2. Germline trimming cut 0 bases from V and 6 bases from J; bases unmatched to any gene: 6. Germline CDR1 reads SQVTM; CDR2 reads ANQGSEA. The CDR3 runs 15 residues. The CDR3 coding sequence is TGCAGCGTTGAAGATGGGACTAGCGTGGGGGATACGCAGTATTTT. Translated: CSVEDGTSVGDTQYF.

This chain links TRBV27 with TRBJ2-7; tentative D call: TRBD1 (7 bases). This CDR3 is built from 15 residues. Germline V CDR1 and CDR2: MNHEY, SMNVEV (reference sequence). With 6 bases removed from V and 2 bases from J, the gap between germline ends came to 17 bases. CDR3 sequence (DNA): TGTGCCAGCAGAGGCGGGACAGTTCACCCCTACGAGCAGTACGTC. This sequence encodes CASRGGTVHPYEQYV.

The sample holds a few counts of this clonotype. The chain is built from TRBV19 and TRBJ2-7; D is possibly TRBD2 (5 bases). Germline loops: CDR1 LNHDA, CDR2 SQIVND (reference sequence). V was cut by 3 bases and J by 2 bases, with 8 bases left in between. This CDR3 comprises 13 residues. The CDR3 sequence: CASSIPGAYEQYF. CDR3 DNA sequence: TGTGCCAGTAGTATCCCCGGGGCCTACGAGCAGTACTTC.

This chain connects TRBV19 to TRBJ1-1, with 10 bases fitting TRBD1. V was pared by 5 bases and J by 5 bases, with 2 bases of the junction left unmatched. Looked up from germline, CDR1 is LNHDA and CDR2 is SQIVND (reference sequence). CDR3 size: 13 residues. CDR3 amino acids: CASSGGQGTEAFF. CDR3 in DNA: TGTGCCAGTAGTGGGGGACAGGGGACTGAAGCTTTCTTT.

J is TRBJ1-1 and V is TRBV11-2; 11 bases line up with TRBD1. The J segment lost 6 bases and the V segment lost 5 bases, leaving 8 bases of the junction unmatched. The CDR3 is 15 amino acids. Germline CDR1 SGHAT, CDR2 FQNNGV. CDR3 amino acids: CASSNGDRGWSEAFF. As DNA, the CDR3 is TGTGCCAGCAGCAACGGGGACAGGGGGTGGTCTGAAGCTTTCTTT. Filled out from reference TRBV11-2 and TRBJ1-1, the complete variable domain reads EAGVAQSPRYKIIEKRQSVAFWCNPISGHATLYWYQQILGQGPKLLIQFQNNGVVDDSQLPKDRFSAERLKGVDSTLKIQPAKLEDSAVYLCASSNGDRGWSEAFFGQGTRLTVV.

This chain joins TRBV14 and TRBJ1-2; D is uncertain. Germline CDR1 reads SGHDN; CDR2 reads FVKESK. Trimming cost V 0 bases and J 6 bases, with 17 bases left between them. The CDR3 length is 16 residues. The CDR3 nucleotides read TGTGCCAGCAGCCAAGATCGGAACCAAGTGACCCATGGCTACACCTTC. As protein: CASSQDRNQVTHGYTF.

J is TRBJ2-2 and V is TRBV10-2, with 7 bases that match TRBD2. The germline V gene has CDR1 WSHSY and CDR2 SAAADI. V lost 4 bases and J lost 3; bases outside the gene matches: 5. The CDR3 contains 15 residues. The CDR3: CASSVAGDYTGELFF. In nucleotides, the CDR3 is TGCGCCAGCAGTGTTGCGGGGGATTACACCGGGGAGCTGTTTTTT.

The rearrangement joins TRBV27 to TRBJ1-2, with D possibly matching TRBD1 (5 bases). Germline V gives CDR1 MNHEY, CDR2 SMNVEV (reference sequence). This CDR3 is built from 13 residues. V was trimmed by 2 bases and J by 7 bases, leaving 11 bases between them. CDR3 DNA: TGTGCCAGCAGTTTAGCTGGGGCCGTTGGCTACACCTTC. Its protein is CASSLAGAVGYTF.